The clone carrying this T cell receptor beta chain was observed a few times. The antigen remains unidentified. The junction does not match germline at one end; this may be a read error. This sample stems from a study of tumor and adjacent non-tumor tissue in lung cancer. TCRbeta libraries were built with three rounds of nested PCR, modified from ARM-PCR. Each CDR3 protein is one row after TCRdb ran MiXCR on the multiplex PCR reads. Among approximately 100,000 distinct CDR3 sequences listed, 65% were seen once. RNA was extracted from bulk tissue without any cell sorting. More than 3 cm separated this lung sample from the edge of the tumor. Germline CDR1 and CDR2: MGHRA and YSYEKL. The CDR3 extends over 15 amino acids. General study results and limits: Tumor tissue had significantly higher TCR diversity than normal lung.

The sequence derives from a man aged 25 to 45 with non-small cell lung cancer. This sequence joins TRBV4-1 and TRBJ1-6, with 10 bases that match TRBD1. The specimen sequenced was distant non-tumor lung tissue. The CDR3, as DNA: TGCTCCAGCAGCCAGGGGACAGGGGTCAATTCACCCCTCCACTTT. Its protein is CSSSQGTGVNSPLHF.